A single sample is the source of the 28 T cell receptor beta chains below, sequenced in a study of blood T cells in healthy people across ages. Alongside a J-beta primer mix, a sample-barcoded 5' primer served in a second PCR lasting about 6 to 11 cycles. MiXCR, applied by TCRdb to the 5' RACE reads, yields one record per CDR3 protein. This sample carries roughly 680,000 distinct CDR3 sequences, 49% of them seen once, and the ten largest clones take around a third. Sequencing used blood. These receptors originate from an older woman in good health.

The chain is built from TRBV7-9 and TRBJ2-5, with 7 nucleotides matching TRBD1. TRBJ2-7 matches the DNA end more closely, so the J call is doubtful. The CDR3 has 16 residues. Germline CDR1 is SEHNR and CDR2 is FQNEAQ (reference sequence). CDR3 in DNA: TGTGCCAGCAGCTTAGTGTCGACAGGGAGATACTACGAGCAGTACTTC. Protein: CASSLVSTGRYYEQYF.

Here the CDR3 DNA reads TGTGCCAGCAGTTCGACAGGGGCCGGGAATTCACCCCTCCACTTT. Protein product: CASSSTGAGNSPLHF. The V and J genes are TRBV6-5 and TRBJ1-6; TRBD1 matches at 8 bases. V dropped 4 bases and J dropped 7; count of bases not matched to a gene: 6. Germline V lookup: CDR1 MNHEY, CDR2 SVGAGI. The CDR3 spans 15 residues.

As regards this clonotype: The junction differs from germline at one of its ends, possibly a read error. DNA for the CDR3: TGCAGTACTAGAGATGCGTGGCGGGGAGGGAACACTGAAGCTTTCTTT. Translating gives CSTRDAWRGGNTEAFF. The chain uses TRBV20-1 and TRBJ1-1; D remains unclear. Germline CDR1 and CDR2: DFQATT and SNEGSKA (reference sequence). This CDR3 spans 16 amino acids.

CDR3 residues: CASSVGGVYSDTQYF. The CDR3 nucleotides read TGTGCCAGCAGCGTAGGAGGTGTTTATTCAGATACGCAGTATTTT. The gene calls are TRBV9 and TRBJ2-3; unclear D gene. Trimming cost V 0 bases and J 4 bases, with 12 bases left between them. Germline CDR1 and CDR2: SGDLS and YYNGEE. The CDR3 loop spans 15 amino acids.

The CDR3 loop reads CASSPTMPYGEQYF. CDR3 sequence (DNA): TGTGCCAGCAGCCCTACTATGCCCTATGGTGAGCAGTACTTC. The V gene is TRBV7-9, the J gene TRBJ2-5; D is ambiguous. The CDR3 is made up of 14 amino acids. V lost 5 bases and J 11 bases, leaving 21 bases between the germline ends. The germline CDR1 and CDR2 sequences are SEHNR and FQNEAQ (reference sequence).

The chain joins TRBV5-1 to TRBJ2-5; D unclear. Germline lookup yields CDR1 SGHRS and CDR2 YFSETQ. The CDR3 spans 13 residues. The V gene lost 4 bases and the J gene lost 1 base, with 8 bases spanning the gap. The CDR3 reads CASSAAVQETQYF. Written as DNA, the CDR3 is TGCGCCAGCAGCGCGGCCGTCCAAGAGACCCAGTACTTC.

The chain links TRBV7-8 to TRBJ2-4, with 7 nucleotides matching TRBD2. CDR1 is SGHVS, CDR2 FQNEAQ, per germline. V gave up 1 base and J gave up 0 bases; unmatched junction bases: 6. The CDR3 covers 17 residues. The CDR3 DNA sequence: TGTGCCAGCAGCTTAGGAGTGAGCGGGGTAGCCAAAAACATTCAGTACTTC. It translates to CASSLGVSGVAKNIQYF. The variable domain in full, completed from reference TRBV7-8 and TRBJ2-4, reads GAGVSQSPRYKVAKRGQDVALRCDPISGHVSLFWYQQALGQGPEFLTYFQNEAQLDKSGLPSDRFFAERPEGSVSTLKIQRTQQEDSAVYLCASSLGVSGVAKNIQYFGAGTRLSVL.

This clonotype was seen only a few times. The V call is TRBV5-5, the J call TRBJ1-2; D uncertain. Per the germline V gene, CDR1 is SGHKS and CDR2 is YYEKEE (reference sequence). The CDR3 consists of 15 residues. Trimming left V 0 bases short and J 8 bases short, with 17 bases between. The CDR3 sequence is CASSLVTWSARGYTF. The CDR3 nucleotides read TGTGCCAGCAGCTTGGTAACGTGGTCAGCCCGAGGCTACACCTTC.

This rearrangement joins TRBV7-2 to TRBJ1-1; D gene ambiguous. The CDR3 loop spans 16 amino acids. The V and J ends lost 0 bases and 1 base respectively, with 12 bases between them. The germline V gene has CDR1 SGHTA and CDR2 FQGNSA. The CDR3 here is CASSLAGFGPNTEAFF. In nucleotides, the CDR3 is TGTGCCAGCAGCTTAGCGGGGTTCGGCCCGAACACTGAAGCTTTCTTT.

The chain is built from TRBV20-1 and TRBJ2-3, with 10 bases matching TRBD2. From germline, CDR1 is DFQATT and CDR2 SNEGSKA (reference sequence). This CDR3 is 15 amino acids long. Losses at the gene ends were 5 bases for V and 6 bases for J; bases not matched to a gene: 11. CDR3: CSAEEAGGPEDTQYF. In DNA, the CDR3 is TGCAGTGCTGAAGAAGCGGGAGGGCCTGAGGATACGCAGTATTTT.

A remark on this clonotype: A single base separates this from a much larger clone, so it may be a read error. The J gene is TRBJ2-1, the V gene TRBV7-3; 11 bases agree with TRBD1. The CDR3 contains 15 residues. Per the germline V gene, CDR1 is SGHTA and CDR2 is FQGTGA. As DNA, the CDR3 is TGTACCAGCAGCTTAAAGGGACAGGGGGGCAATGAGCAGTTCTTC. As protein: CTSSLKGQGGNEQFF.

This chain links TRBV7-9 with TRBJ1-2, with 8 bases aligning to TRBD1. Germline V gene lookup returns CDR1 SEHNR and CDR2 FQNEAQ (reference sequence). This CDR3 region has 16 residues. V lost 5 bases, J lost 7 bases, and 15 bases stayed unmatched. This CDR3 reads CASSLGGPGGSFGYTF. As DNA, the CDR3 is TGTGCCAGCAGCCTGGGTGGTCCAGGGGGCTCATTTGGCTACACCTTC.

The chain couples TRBV7-6 to TRBJ2-7; possible D gene TRBD1, 5 bases. CDR3 size: 15 residues. V was clipped by 0 bases and J by 3 bases, with 12 bases between them. Germline V gene sequence: CDR1 SGHVS, CDR2 FNYEAQ. This chain's CDR3 is CASSLAAGPYYEQYF. The DNA of the CDR3 is TGTGCCAGCAGCTTAGCGGCAGGGCCGTACTACGAGCAGTACTTC.

As for this clonotype: The junction and the germline gene differ at one end; a read error may be behind it. This sequence joins TRBV5-1 and TRBJ2-1; D possibly corresponds to TRBD2 (5 bases). The CDR3 runs to 17 residues. Germline CDR1 reads SGHRS; CDR2 reads YFSETQ. CDR3 bases: TGCGCCAGCAGCTTGTTTCCAGCGGAGACATCCTACGATGAGCAGTTCTTC. It yields the protein CASSLFPAETSYDEQFF.

The rearrangement links TRBV5-6 to TRBJ2-4; D might be TRBD1 (7 bases). This CDR3 is 17 amino acids long. V was clipped by 0 bases and J by 7 bases, with 20 bases between them. CDR1 and CDR2 from the germline V gene are SGHDT and YYEEEE. Here the CDR3 reads CASSLAYRGGLVNIQYF. Here the CDR3 DNA reads TGTGCCAGCAGCTTGGCCTACAGGGGAGGCCTCGTGAACATTCAGTACTTC.

This clonotype has only a few counts. V gene TRBV6-6 combines with J gene TRBJ2-7; 8 nucleotides align to TRBD2. This CDR3 contains 15 residues. V was pared by 6 bases and J by 1 base, with 8 bases of the junction left unmatched. Germline CDR1 is MNHNY and CDR2 is SVGAGI (reference sequence). The CDR3 spells CASRLSGSTSYEQYF. Here the CDR3 DNA reads TGTGCCAGCAGACTCAGCGGGAGCACGTCCTACGAGCAGTACTTC.

A single count supports this clonotype. This chain uses TRBV20-1 with TRBJ1-2; no firm D call. The length of the CDR3 is 13 residues. Germline CDR1 is DFQATT and CDR2 is SNEGSKA (reference sequence). Trimming removed 3 bases at V and 4 bases at J, with 12 bases between. The CDR3 reads CSASPLRGYGYTF. The CDR3 DNA reads as TGCAGTGCTAGTCCCCTGCGGGGCTATGGCTACACCTTC.

This clonotype has ten or more counts. The V and J genes are TRBV7-9 and TRBJ1-2; a possible D gene is TRBD1 (5 bases). The CDR3 length is 15 residues. V was pared by 6 bases and J by 8 bases, with 22 bases between. Looked up from germline, CDR1 is SEHNR and CDR2 is FQNEAQ (reference sequence). In DNA form, the CDR3 reads TGTGCCAGCAGTCGATCAGGGAGCTACCTTGAGGGCTACACCTTC. Protein product: CASSRSGSYLEGYTF.

The chain couples TRBV27 to TRBJ1-6, with D unresolved. The CDR3 spans 14 residues. Germline V lookup: CDR1 MNHEY, CDR2 SMNVEV (reference sequence). Trimming left V 3 bases short and J 5 bases short, with 8 bases between. The CDR3 is CASSFRRNNSPLHF. CDR3 nucleotide sequence: TGTGCCAGCAGTTTCCGCCGAAATAATTCACCCCTCCACTTT.

The rearrangement links TRBV20-1 to TRBJ2-5, with TRBD2 matching 13 bases. CDR3 size: 15 residues. The V gene's germline CDR1 is DFQATT and CDR2 SNEGSKA (reference sequence). V was clipped by 6 bases and J by 0 bases; unmatched bases: 4. The CDR3 is CSATGLAGNQETQYF. CDR3 nucleotide sequence: TGCAGTGCCACGGGACTAGCGGGAAACCAAGAGACCCAGTACTTC.

This clonotype was seen many times. The chain combines TRBV7-2 with TRBJ2-7; the match to TRBD2 covers 7 bases. The CDR3 has 13 residues. Per the germline V gene, CDR1 is SGHTA and CDR2 is FQGNSA. V trimming: 5 bases; J trimming: 2 bases; junction bases outside the gene matches: 3. CDR3 nucleotides: TGTGCCAGCAGCCGGACTAGTGCCTACGAGCAGTACTTC. This codes for CASSRTSAYEQYF. The full variable domain, its missing parts supplied by reference TRBV7-2 and TRBJ2-7, is GAGVSQSPSNKVTEKGKDVELRCDPISGHTALYWYRQSLGQGLEFLIYFQGNSAPDKSGLPSDRFSAERTGGSVSTLTIQRTQQEDSAVYLCASSRTSAYEQYFGPGTRLTVT.

The genes are TRBV18 and TRBJ1-2; 7 nucleotides match TRBD1. The CDR3 covers 15 residues. Trimming at V came to 2 bases and at J to 6 bases, leaving 9 bases not matched to a gene. Per the germline V gene, CDR1 is KGHSH and CDR2 is LQKENI. CDR3 in amino acids: CASSPNRGYSDGYTF. Here the CDR3 DNA reads TGTGCCAGCTCACCAAACAGGGGATACTCGGATGGCTACACCTTC.

The V and J genes are TRBV7-2 and TRBJ2-7; unclear D gene. Judging by the DNA end, TRBJ2-4 fits better; the J call may be wrong. CDR1 and CDR2 from the germline V gene are SGHTA and FQGNSA. The CDR3 contains 11 residues. The CDR3 region is CASTSTSIQYF. The CDR3 DNA sequence: TGTGCCAGCACGAGTACAAGCATTCAGTACTTC.

V usage is TRBV3-1 and J usage is TRBJ1-2; D not certain. The germline CDR1 and CDR2 sequences are LGHDT and YNNKEL (reference sequence). The V end was cut by 0 bases, the J end by 8 bases, with 10 bases between. The CDR3 is 13 residues long. The CDR3 coding sequence is TGTGCCAGCAGCCAAGAGTGGCAAGGAGGCTACACCTTC. Residues: CASSQEWQGGYTF.

The rearrangement uses TRBV3-1 and TRBJ1-4; D remains ambiguous. The CDR3 has 15 amino acids. Germline-derived CDR1 and CDR2 are LGHDT and YNNKEL (reference sequence). Trimming took off 5 bases at V and 6 bases at J, with 16 bases between the two ends. The chain's CDR3 is CASSTPRYGDEKLFF. CDR3 in DNA: TGTGCCAGCAGCACACCTCGATACGGTGATGAAAAACTGTTTTTT.

The sample holds a few counts of this clonotype. The rearrangement joins TRBV5-1 to TRBJ2-1; a possible D gene is TRBD2 (6 bases). Germline lookup yields CDR1 SGHRS and CDR2 YFSETQ. Trimming left V 4 bases short and J 0 bases short, with 11 bases between. The CDR3 is 15 residues long. Here the CDR3 reads CASSRRSGSYNEQFF. The DNA for the CDR3 is TGCGCCAGCAGCAGACGTAGCGGCTCCTACAATGAGCAGTTCTTC.

This clonotype came up a few times. The CDR3 nucleotides read TGTGCCAGCAGCCGAGGACAGCTTGAGCAGTTCTTC. This codes for CASSRGQLEQFF. V gene TRBV6-2 or TRBV6-3 combines with J gene TRBJ2-1; TRBD1 is a possible D gene (6 bases). The CDR3 contains 12 residues. V was cut by 6 bases and J by 9 bases, with 12 bases left in between. Germline values: CDR1 MNHEY, CDR2 SVGEGT.

For the CDR3, the DNA is TGCAGTGCTCGATCGACGGTGGCAGGGACCCAGTACTTC. It specifies CSARSTVAGTQYF. This chain joins TRBV20-1 and TRBJ2-5; D is ambiguous. The CDR3 covers 13 residues. Trimming took 5 bases from V and 7 from J, leaving 17 bases between them. CDR1 DFQATT and CDR2 SNEGSKA come from the germline V gene (reference sequence).